This TCR beta chain was sequenced in a study of cytomegalovirus exposure and HLA in healthy donors. Study summary: For the 300 to 450 genotyped donors, more than 65% fell within the Caucasian-associated ancestry cluster. Regarding the study as a whole: Exclusion as indistinguishable affected some V segments, including TRBV6-2 and TRBV6-3. It was in a later analysis that TCR association rates were seen to vary by HLA locus, highest for DRB1 and lowest for HLA-C.

With regard to this clone: Its antigen is currently unknown.

Primers for the PCR totalled 60 Vbeta and 13 Jbeta. Clones were sequenced by immunoSEQ multiplex PCR, and TCRdb holds only the in-frame ones, with some missing. The sample carries 200,000 or so clones, over 65% recorded once. Germline CDR1 SGDLS, CDR2 YYNGEE. The CDR3 is made up of 15 amino acids. V was pared by 0 bases and J by 4 bases, with 6 bases of the junction left unmatched. Sequencing input: PBMCs. The rearrangement uses TRBV9 and TRBJ1-2, with TRBD1 matching over 7 bases. The receptor was isolated from a boy aged 2 to 9 in good health and CMV-seronegative. CDR3 residues: CASSVGQGLGYGYTF. CDR3 coding DNA: TGTGCCAGCAGCGTAGGACAGGGACTCGGCTATGGCTACACCTTC.